Sequencing of this T cell receptor (beta chain) was carried out in a study of cytomegalovirus exposure and HLA in healthy donors. Study-wide results and limits: In a later analysis, CMV-associated beta chains were mostly HLA-associated, it appeared. Earlier analysis found most TCR beta V segments productive about 87% or about 30% of the time. Listed as cytomegalovirus-associated were over 150 TCR beta chains.

Researchers ran the PCR with 60 Vbeta and 13 Jbeta primers. The assay was immunoSEQ multiplex PCR, and TCRdb's table has in-frame clones only and misses some. The sample records about 200,000 clones, about 81% being singletons. Samples came from healthy bone marrow donors. V dropped 5 bases and J dropped 0 bases, with 12 bases sitting between them. CDR1 is PRHDT and CDR2 is FYEKMQ in the germline V gene (reference sequence). CDR3 length: 15 amino acids. Notes on this clone: The antigen is not known.

Sequenced material: PBMCs. This chain uses TRBV13 with TRBJ2-3, with TRBD1 as a possible D gene (5 bases). The sequence came from a woman aged 40-49 years in good health and CMV-seronegative. CDR3 sequence: CASSRGAASTDTQYF. DNA of the CDR3: TGTGCCAGCAGCCGTGGGGCGGCTAGCACAGATACGCAGTATTTT.